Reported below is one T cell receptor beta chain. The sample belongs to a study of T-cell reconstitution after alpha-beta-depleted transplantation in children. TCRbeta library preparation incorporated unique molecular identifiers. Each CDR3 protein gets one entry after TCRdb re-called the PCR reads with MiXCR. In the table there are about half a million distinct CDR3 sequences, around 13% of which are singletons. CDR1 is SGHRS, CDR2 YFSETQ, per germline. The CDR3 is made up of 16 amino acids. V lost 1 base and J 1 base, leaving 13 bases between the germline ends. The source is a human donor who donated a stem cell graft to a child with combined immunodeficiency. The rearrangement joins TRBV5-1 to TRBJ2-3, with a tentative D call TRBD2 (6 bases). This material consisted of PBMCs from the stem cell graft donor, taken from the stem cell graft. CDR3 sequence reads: CASSLYGGGGTDTQYF. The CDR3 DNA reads TGCGCCAGCAGCTTGTATGGGGGAGGAGGCACAGATACGCAGTATTTT.